This T cell receptor beta chain was recovered during a study of blood T cell repertoires in COVID-19. Overall study context: Acute and convalescent COVID-19 samples came from the United States, Italy and Spain.

The V gene's germline CDR1 is LGHDT and CDR2 YNNKEL (reference sequence). This CDR3 is built from 15 residues. With V trimmed by 4 bases and J by 4 bases, 5 bases remained unmatched. TCRdb's copy holds only in-frame clones and misses some; the assay was immunoSEQ multiplex PCR. The sample contains roughly 38,000 clones, around 80% of which appear only once. This clone was seen once. Material: peripheral blood. The chain is built from TRBV3-1 (or the pseudogene TRBV3-2) and TRBJ1-2; TRBD1 matches 11 bases. This receptor was taken from a man in his sixties with acute or convalescent COVID-19. The CDR3 bases are TGTGCCAGCAGCCGAGGGACAGGGGGTTCCTATGGCTACACCTTC. Its protein product is CASSRGTGGSYGYTF.